This entry describes one TCR beta chain. Different DNA sequences within this sample yield the same CDR3. The assay was immunoSEQ multiplex PCR, and TCRdb's table has in-frame clones only and misses some. The table records about 2.4 million clones, approximately 94% of them present only once. The sample belongs to a study of shared clonotypes between healthy human individuals. V was pared by 0 bases and J by 4 bases, with 2 bases of the junction left unmatched. The CDR3 sequence is 14 residues long. Germline V CDR1 and CDR2: SGHRS, YFSETQ. This sequence was found in a man aged 18 to 30 in good health. Some clones in this sample may be carry-over from other donors' samples. The chain uses TRBV5-1 and TRBJ2-5, with 8 bases lining up with TRBD1. Sequencing was carried out using naive CD4+ T cells from PBMCs. The subset denotes: CD45RA+ positively selected. The CDR3 DNA is TGCGCCAGCAGCTTGGGGACAGGGAGAGAGACCCAGTACTTC. This gives the protein CASSLGTGRETQYF.